The rows below give T cell receptor beta chains drawn from one sample of a study of blood T cell repertoires in COVID-19. The protocol was immunoSEQ multiplex PCR, while the TCRdb copy is restricted to in-frame clones and leaves out a portion. Here the sample spans roughly 140,000 clones, more than 65% being singletons. Sequenced material: peripheral blood. All receptors derive from a man aged 60 to 69 with active or convalescent COVID-19. The CDR3 runs from the conserved cysteine through the conserved F or W. The D gene is left open where the match is weak. Size values are once, few and many counts, or a class for expanded clones, and some rows have none.

clone_size j_call d_call v_call cdr3_nt cdr3_aa
NA TRBJ1-2 NA TRBV2 TGTGCCTCGGCGGACCCTTTCGAGGGGGTGACTGGCTACACCTTC CASADPFEGVTGYTF
NA TRBJ2-5 TRBD2 TRBV7-8 TGTGCCAGCTCCCCAGCGGGAGTGGAAGAGACCCAGTACTTC CASSPAGVEETQYF
few TRBJ1-3 NA TRBV19 TGTGCCAGTATTCCGGGAGGTGGAAACACCATATATTTT CASIPGGGNTIYF
NA TRBJ1-2 NA TRBV4-1 TGCGCCAGCAGCCAAATCAGCGAAAACTATGGCTACACCTTC CASSQISENYGYTF
NA TRBJ1-2 NA TRBV4-1 TGCGCCAGCAGCCAGGGACAAGGCGTCGCTGGCTACACCTTC CASSQGQGVAGYTF
NA TRBJ1-6 TRBD1 TRBV6-5 TGTGCCAGCAGTTACGGACAGGGCTATTCACCCCTCCACTTT CASSYGQGYSPLHF
NA TRBJ1-6 NA TRBV5-6 TGTGCCAGCAGCTTAAACGGGAACTCCTATAATTCACCCCTCCACTTT CASSLNGNSYNSPLHF
NA TRBJ1-1 NA TRBV18 TGTGCCAGCTCTCCGGGTAGCGCTGAAGCTTTCTTT CASSPGSAEAFF
NA TRBJ1-3 NA TRBV30 TGTGCCTGGAGTAACAGGGTATTAGGAAACACCATATATTTT CAWSNRVLGNTIYF
few TRBJ2-4 TRBD1 TRBV19 TGTGCCAGTAGTATAGCCCGGGGACAGGGTAACATTCAGTACTTC CASSIARGQGNIQYF
NA TRBJ2-2 TRBD1 TRBV7-9 TGTGCCAGCAGCTCGGACAGGGTCTACACCGGGGAGCTGTTTTTT CASSSDRVYTGELFF
NA TRBJ2-1 TRBD2 TRBV10-3 TGTGCCATCAGCAGGACTAGCGGAAACAATGAGCAGTTCTTC CAISRTSGNNEQFF
NA TRBJ2-4 NA TRBV19 TGTGCCAGTAGTATCAGGCCCGGGGTAGCCAAAAACATTCAGTACTTC CASSIRPGVAKNIQYF
NA TRBJ2-1 NA TRBV20-1 TGCGGAACGGACAGATACAATGAGCAGTTCTTC CGTDRYNEQFF
NA TRBJ2-7 NA TRBV19 TGTGCCAGTAGCTCGGGGGCCTACGAGCAGTACTTC CASSSGAYEQYF
NA TRBJ1-2 TRBD1 TRBV4-3 TGCGCCAGCAGCCAGCCGGGACAGGGCCTCTATGGCTACACCTTC CASSQPGQGLYGYTF
once TRBJ1-2 TRBD1 TRBV5-1 TGCGCCAGCAGCCCCCAGACAGGGGCCAACTATGGCTACACCTTC CASSPQTGANYGYTF
NA TRBJ1-6 TRBD1 TRBV4-1 TGCGCCAGCAGCCAACACCTGACAGGGGTAAATTCACCCCTCCACTTT CASSQHLTGVNSPLHF
NA TRBJ1-1 NA TRBV7-9 TGTGCCAGCAGCTTAGCGGGCTCACAGAATACGATCTTT CASSLAGSQNTIF
NA TRBJ1-5 NA TRBV3-1/TRBV3-2 TGTGCCAGCAGCCAAGATGGGGGCTCAGGGTTGCAGCCCCAGCATTTT CASSQDGGSGLQPQHF
NA TRBJ2-3 TRBD2 TRBV3-1/TRBV3-2 TGTGCCATTGGGACTGGGCTAGCGGGAGTTGATACGCAGTATTTT CAIGTGLAGVDTQYF
few TRBJ1-5 NA TRBV7-9 TGTGCCAGCAGCTGGCAGAGCAATCAGCCCCAGCATTTT CASSWQSNQPQHF
NA TRBJ1-5 TRBD1 TRBV4-1 TGCGCCAGCAGCCAGACGGGACAGGGGAGCAATCAGCCCCAGCATTTT CASSQTGQGSNQPQHF
NA TRBJ1-3 NA TRBV19 TGTGCCAGTAGTAACCGACGACAGGCTAACTCTGGAAACACCATATATTTT CASSNRRQANSGNTIYF
NA TRBJ2-1 TRBD1 TRBV7-2 TGTGCCAGCAGCGGGACAGGGATAAATGAGCAGTTCTTC CASSGTGINEQFF
NA TRBJ2-1 NA TRBV7-2 TGTGCCAGCACTACGCCATATTATGAGCAGTTCTTC CASTTPYYEQFF
NA TRBJ2-1 TRBD2 TRBV15 TGTGCCACCAGCAGAGACTCAGCGGGAGGGAACAATGAGCAGTTCTTC CATSRDSAGGNNEQFF
NA TRBJ1-2 NA TRBV5-6 TGTGCCAGCAGCAGGTGGGGGCCAAAGATAGACTATGGCTACACCTTC CASSRWGPKIDYGYTF